The T cell receptor (beta chain) under discussion was sequenced for a study of graft-versus-host responses after intestinal transplantation. Profiling relied on immunoSEQ multiplex PCR, and the TCRdb table lists in-frame clones only, not all of them. The table shows 45,000 to 55,000 clones, with 91% occurring only once. The TCR was taken from a human patient who received an intestinal transplant, so some T cells may come from the graft donor. The material was PBMCs, obtained more than 650 days after intestinal transplant.

DNA for the CDR3: TGTGCCAGCAGCTTAGGGACAGGGTACTACGAGCAGTACTTC. This translates into CASSLGTGYYEQYF. This rearrangement joins TRBV7-2 to TRBJ2-7, with 8 bases that match TRBD1. The CDR3 spans 14 residues. J lost 3 bases, V lost 1 base, and 2 bases had no gene match. Per germline, CDR1 SGHTA and CDR2 FQGNSA.